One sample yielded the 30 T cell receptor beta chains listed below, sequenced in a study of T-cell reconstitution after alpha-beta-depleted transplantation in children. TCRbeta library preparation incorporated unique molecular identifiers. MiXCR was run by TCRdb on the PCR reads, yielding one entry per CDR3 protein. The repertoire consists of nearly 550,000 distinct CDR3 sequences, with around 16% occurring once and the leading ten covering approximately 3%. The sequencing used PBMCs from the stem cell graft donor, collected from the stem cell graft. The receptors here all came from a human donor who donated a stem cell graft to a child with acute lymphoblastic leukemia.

The DNA of the CDR3 is TGTGCCAGCAGCGTAGGGCTTTCCTACGAGCAGTACTTC. Translation gives CASSVGLSYEQYF. The V call is TRBV9, the J call TRBJ2-7; D gene ambiguous. Trimming removed 0 bases at V and 1 base at J, with 5 bases between. The CDR3 is 13 amino acids. The V gene's germline CDR1 is SGDLS and CDR2 YYNGEE.

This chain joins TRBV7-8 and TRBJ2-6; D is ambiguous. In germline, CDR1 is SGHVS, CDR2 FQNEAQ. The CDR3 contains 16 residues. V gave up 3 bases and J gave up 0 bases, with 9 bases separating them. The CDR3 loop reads CASSFLASSGANVLTF. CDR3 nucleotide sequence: TGTGCCAGCAGCTTCTTGGCGAGCTCTGGGGCCAACGTCCTGACTTTC.

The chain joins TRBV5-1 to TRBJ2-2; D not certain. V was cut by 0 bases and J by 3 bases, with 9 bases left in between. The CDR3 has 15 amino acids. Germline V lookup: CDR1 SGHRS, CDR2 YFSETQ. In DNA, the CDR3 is TGCGCCAGCAGCTTGGTGTTGGCGTACACCGGGGAGCTGTTTTTT. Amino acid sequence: CASSLVLAYTGELFF.

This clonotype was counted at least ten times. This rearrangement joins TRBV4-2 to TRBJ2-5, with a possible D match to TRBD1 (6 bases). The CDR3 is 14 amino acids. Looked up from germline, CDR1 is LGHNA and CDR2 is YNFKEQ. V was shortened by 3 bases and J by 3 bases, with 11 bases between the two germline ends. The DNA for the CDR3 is TGTGCCAGCAGCCACGACAGGTTCGAAGAGACCCAGTACTTC. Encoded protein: CASSHDRFEETQYF.

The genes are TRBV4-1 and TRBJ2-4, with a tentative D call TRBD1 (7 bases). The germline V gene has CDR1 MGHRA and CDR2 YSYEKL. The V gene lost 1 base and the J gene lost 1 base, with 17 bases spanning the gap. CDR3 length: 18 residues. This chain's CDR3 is CASSQGLQGGRAKNIQYF. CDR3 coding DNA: TGCGCCAGCAGCCAAGGACTTCAGGGGGGAAGGGCCAAAAACATTCAGTACTTC.

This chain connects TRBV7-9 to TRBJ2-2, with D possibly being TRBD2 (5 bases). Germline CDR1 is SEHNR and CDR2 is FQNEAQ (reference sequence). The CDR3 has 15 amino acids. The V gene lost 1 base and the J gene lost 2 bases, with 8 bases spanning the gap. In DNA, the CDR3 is TGTGCCAGCAGCTTAGTTACGGGAAACACCGGGGAGCTGTTTTTT. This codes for CASSLVTGNTGELFF.

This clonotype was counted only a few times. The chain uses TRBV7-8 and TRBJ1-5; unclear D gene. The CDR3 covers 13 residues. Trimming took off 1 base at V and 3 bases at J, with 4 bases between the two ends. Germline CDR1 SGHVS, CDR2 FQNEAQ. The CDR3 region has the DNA TGTGCCAGCAGCTTAGACGTCAATCAGCCCCAGCATTTT. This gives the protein CASSLDVNQPQHF.

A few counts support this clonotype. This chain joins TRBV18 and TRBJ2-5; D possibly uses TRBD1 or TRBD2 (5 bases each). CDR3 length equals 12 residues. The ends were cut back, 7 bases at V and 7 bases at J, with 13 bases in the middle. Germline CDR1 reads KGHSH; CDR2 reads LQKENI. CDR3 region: CASCEVGTTQYF. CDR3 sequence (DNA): TGTGCCAGCTGTGAGGTGGGGACGACCCAGTACTTC.

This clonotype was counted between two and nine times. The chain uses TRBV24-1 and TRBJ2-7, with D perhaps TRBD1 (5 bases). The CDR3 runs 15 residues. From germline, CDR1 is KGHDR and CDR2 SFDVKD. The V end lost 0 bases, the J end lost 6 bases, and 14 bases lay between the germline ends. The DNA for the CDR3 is TGTGCCACCAGTGATTTGGACAGTTCCGCCGCCGAGCAGTACTTC. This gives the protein CATSDLDSSAAEQYF.

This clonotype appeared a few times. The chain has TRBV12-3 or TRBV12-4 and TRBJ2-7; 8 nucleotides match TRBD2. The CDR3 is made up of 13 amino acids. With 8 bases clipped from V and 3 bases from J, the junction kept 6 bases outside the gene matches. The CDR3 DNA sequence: TGTGCCAGCCTATCTAGCGGGCTCTACGAGCAGTACTTC. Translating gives CASLSSGLYEQYF.

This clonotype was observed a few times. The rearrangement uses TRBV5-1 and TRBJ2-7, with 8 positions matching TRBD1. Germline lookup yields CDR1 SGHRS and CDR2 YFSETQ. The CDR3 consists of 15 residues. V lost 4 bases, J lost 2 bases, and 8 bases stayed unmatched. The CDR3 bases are TGCGCCAGCAGCGCGGCGGACAGGGCCCCCTACGAGCAGTACTTC. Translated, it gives CASSAADRAPYEQYF. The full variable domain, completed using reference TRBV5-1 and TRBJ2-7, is KAGVTQTPRYLIKTRGQQVTLSCSPISGHRSVSWYQQTPGQGLQFLFEYFSETQRNKGNFPGRFSGRQFSNSRSEMNVSTLELGDSALYLCASSAADRAPYEQYFGPGTRLTVT.

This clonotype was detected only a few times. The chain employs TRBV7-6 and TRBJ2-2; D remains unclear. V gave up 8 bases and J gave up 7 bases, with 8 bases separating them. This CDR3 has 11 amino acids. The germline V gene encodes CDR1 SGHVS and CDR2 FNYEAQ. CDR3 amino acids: CASGTYGELFF. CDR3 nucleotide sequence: TGTGCCAGCGGTACCTACGGGGAGCTGTTTTTT.

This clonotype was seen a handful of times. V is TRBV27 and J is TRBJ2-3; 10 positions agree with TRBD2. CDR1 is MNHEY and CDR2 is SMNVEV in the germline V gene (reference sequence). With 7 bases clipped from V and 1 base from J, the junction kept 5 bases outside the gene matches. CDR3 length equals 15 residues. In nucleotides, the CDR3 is TGTGCCAGCACCTGGACTAGCGGTGGCACAGATACGCAGTATTTT. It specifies CASTWTSGGTDTQYF.

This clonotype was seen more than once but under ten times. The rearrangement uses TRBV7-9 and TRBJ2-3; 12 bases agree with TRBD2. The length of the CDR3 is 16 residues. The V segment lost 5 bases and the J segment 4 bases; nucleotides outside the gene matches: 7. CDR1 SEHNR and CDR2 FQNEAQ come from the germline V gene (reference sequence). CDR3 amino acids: CASSETSGSGADTQYF. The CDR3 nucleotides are TGTGCCAGCAGCGAGACTAGCGGGAGTGGGGCAGATACGCAGTATTTT.

The CDR3 sequence is CSARSGADYGYTF. The CDR3 nucleotides are TGCAGTGCAAGATCAGGGGCTGACTATGGCTACACCTTC. The chain combines TRBV20-1 with TRBJ1-2, with D perhaps TRBD1 (6 bases). The length of the CDR3 is 13 residues. Between the trimmed V and J ends, which lost 6 bases and 3 bases, there was a span of 14 bases. Germline-derived CDR1 and CDR2 are DFQATT and SNEGSKA (reference sequence).

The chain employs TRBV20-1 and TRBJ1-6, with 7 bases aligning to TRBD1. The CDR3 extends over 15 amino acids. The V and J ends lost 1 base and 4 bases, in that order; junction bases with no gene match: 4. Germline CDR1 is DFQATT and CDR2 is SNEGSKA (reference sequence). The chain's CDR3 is CSARVGGQYNSPLHF. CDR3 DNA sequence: TGCAGTGCTAGAGTCGGGGGACAGTATAATTCACCCCTCCACTTT.

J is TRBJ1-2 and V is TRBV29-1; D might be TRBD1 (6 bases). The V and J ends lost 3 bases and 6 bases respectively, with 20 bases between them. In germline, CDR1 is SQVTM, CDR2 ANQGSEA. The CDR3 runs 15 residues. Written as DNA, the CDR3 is TGCAGCGTTGATAAGTGGGTGGGCAGGGGAAATGGCTACACCTTC. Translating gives CSVDKWVGRGNGYTF.

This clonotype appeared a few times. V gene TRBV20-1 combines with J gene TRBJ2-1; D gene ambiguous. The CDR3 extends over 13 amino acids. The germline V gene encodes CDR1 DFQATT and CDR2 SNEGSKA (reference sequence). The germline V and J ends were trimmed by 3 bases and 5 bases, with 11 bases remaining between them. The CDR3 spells CSARGQRHNEQFF. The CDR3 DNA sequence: TGCAGTGCTAGGGGCCAGCGCCACAATGAGCAGTTCTTC.

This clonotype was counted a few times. The CDR3 loop reads CASSFRPAGVQETQYF. CDR3 coding DNA: TGTGCCAGCAGCTTTCGACCCGCGGGAGTCCAAGAGACCCAGTACTTC. The rearrangement joins TRBV7-9 to TRBJ2-5; 7 bases match TRBD2. This CDR3 is 16 amino acids long. Germline assignment: CDR1 SEHNR and CDR2 FQNEAQ (reference sequence). J lost 1 base, V lost 3 bases, and 8 bases had no gene match.

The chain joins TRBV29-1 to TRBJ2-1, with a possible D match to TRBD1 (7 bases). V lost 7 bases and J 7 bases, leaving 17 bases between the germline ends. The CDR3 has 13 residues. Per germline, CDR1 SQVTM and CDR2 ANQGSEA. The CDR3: CSARGTVGNEQFF. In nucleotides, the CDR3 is TGCAGCGCCCGGGGGACAGTCGGGAATGAGCAGTTCTTC.

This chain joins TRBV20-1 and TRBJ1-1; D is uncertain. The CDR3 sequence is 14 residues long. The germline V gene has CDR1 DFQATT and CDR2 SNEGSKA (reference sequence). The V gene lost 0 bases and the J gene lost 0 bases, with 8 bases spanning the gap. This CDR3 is CSARERQVNTEAFF. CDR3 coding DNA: TGCAGTGCTAGAGAAAGGCAGGTGAACACTGAAGCTTTCTTT.

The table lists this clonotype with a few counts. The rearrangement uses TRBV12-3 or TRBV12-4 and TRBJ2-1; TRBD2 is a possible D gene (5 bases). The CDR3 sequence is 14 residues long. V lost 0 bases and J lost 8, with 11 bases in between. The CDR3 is CASSLAGVIDEQFF. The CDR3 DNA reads TGTGCCAGCAGTTTAGCGGGAGTTATAGATGAGCAGTTCTTC.

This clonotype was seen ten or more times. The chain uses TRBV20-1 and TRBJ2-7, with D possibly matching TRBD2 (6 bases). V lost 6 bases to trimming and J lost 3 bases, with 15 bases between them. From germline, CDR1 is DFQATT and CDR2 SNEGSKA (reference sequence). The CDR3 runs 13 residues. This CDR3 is CSAAGPTDYEQYF. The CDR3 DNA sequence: TGCAGTGCGGCGGGACCCACAGACTACGAGCAGTACTTC.

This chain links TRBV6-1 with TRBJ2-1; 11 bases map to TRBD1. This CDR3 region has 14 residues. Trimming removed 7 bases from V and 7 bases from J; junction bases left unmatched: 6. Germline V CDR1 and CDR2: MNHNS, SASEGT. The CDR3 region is CASTTGQGGNEQFF. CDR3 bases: TGTGCCAGCACTACGGGACAGGGGGGAAATGAGCAGTTCTTC.

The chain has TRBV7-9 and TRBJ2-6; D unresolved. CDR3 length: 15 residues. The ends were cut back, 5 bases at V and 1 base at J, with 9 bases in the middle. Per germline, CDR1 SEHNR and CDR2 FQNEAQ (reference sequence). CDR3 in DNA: TGTGCCAGCAGCATCTCGGAGTCTGGGGCCAACGTCCTGACTTTC. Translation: CASSISESGANVLTF.

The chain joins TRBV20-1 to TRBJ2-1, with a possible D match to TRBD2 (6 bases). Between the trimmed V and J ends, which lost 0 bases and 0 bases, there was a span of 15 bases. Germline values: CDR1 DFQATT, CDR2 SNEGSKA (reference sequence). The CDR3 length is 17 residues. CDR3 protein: CSARDTGTRYSYNEQFF. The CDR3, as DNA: TGCAGTGCTAGAGATACCGGGACTCGCTACTCCTACAATGAGCAGTTCTTC.

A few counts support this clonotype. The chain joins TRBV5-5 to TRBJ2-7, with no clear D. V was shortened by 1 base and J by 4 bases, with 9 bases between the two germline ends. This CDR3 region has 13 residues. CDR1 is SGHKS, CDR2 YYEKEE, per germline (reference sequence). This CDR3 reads CASSLNGDYEQYF. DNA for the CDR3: TGTGCCAGCAGCTTGAATGGGGATTACGAGCAGTACTTC.

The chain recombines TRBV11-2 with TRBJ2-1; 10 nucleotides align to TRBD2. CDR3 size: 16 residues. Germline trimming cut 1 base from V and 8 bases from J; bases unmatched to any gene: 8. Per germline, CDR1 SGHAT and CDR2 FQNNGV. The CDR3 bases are TGTGCCAGCAGCTTAGGGCTAAGCGGGAGGGCCCATGAGCAGTTCTTC. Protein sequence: CASSLGLSGRAHEQFF. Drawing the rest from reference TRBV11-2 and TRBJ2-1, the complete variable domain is EAGVAQSPRYKIIEKRQSVAFWCNPISGHATLYWYQQILGQGPKLLIQFQNNGVVDDSQLPKDRFSAERLKGVDSTLKIQPAKLEDSAVYLCASSLGLSGRAHEQFFGPGTRLTVL.

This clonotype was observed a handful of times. The CDR3 sequence: CSAPDVTEAFF. The CDR3 coding sequence is TGCAGTGCTCCGGACGTCACTGAAGCTTTCTTT. The chain combines TRBV20-1 with TRBJ1-1; D not certain. CDR3 length: 11 amino acids. Trimming took off 5 bases at V and 4 bases at J, with 8 bases between the two ends. The germline V gene has CDR1 DFQATT and CDR2 SNEGSKA (reference sequence).

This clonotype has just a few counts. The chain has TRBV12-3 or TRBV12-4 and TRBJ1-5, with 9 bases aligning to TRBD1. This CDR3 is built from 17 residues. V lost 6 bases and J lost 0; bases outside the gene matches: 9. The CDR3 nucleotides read TGTGCCAGCAGGGCCGGGACAGGGTTGTATAGCAATCAGCCCCAGCATTTT. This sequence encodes CASRAGTGLYSNQPQHF.